One and the same sample provided the 26 T cell receptor beta chains below, sequenced in a study of CD4 T cells in relation to SARS-CoV-2 and coronaviruses. Sequencing was performed with immunoSEQ multiplex PCR; in TCRdb, only in-frame clones are kept and a portion is missing. Of 20,000 or so clones listed, roughly 80% are singletons. No antigens are known for them. Before the COVID-19 pandemic, during about 2011-2019, CD4+ T cells were taken from unexposed donors. The cells were cultured for over eight days before CD4+ T cells were isolated. The sample comprised CD4+ T cells from PBMCs, cultured in vitro. These receptors were taken from a human donor in good health.

The genes are TRBV6-4 and TRBJ2-1, with TRBD2 matching 7 bases. Germline trimming cut 6 bases from V and 3 bases from J; bases unmatched to any gene: 8. The CDR3 length is 15 residues. CDR1 and CDR2 from the germline V gene are MRHNA and SNTAGT. CDR3 protein: CASSRLAGDYNEQFF. The CDR3 nucleotides read TGTGCCAGCAGCCGTCTGGCGGGAGACTACAATGAGCAGTTCTTC.

The chain has TRBV10-1 and TRBJ2-1, with D possibly TRBD1 on 6 matching bases. Germline V gene sequence: CDR1 WNHNN, CDR2 SYGVQD (reference sequence). The CDR3 has 14 residues. V was clipped by 6 bases and J by 10 bases, with 19 bases between them. This CDR3 reads CASSPQGSDIEQFF. The CDR3 DNA sequence: TGCGCCAGCAGCCCACAGGGTTCCGACATCGAGCAGTTCTTC.

The rearrangement joins TRBV24-1 to TRBJ1-2; no definite D call. V gave up 0 bases and J gave up 7 bases, with 2 bases separating them. The germline CDR1 and CDR2 sequences are KGHDR and SFDVKD. This CDR3 has 11 residues. CDR3 sequence reads: CATSDLSGYTF. DNA for the CDR3: TGTGCCACCAGTGATTTGAGTGGCTACACCTTC.

The CDR3 nucleotides are TGTGCCAGCTCCCGCTCTGGCGGGGCGAACACCGGGGAGCTGTTTTTT. Translating gives CASSRSGGANTGELFF. The V gene is TRBV18, the J gene TRBJ2-2; D is possibly TRBD2 (6 bases). This CDR3 region has 16 residues. Per germline, CDR1 KGHSH and CDR2 LQKENI. V lost 6 bases and J lost 0, with 14 bases in between.

The V call is TRBV7-3, the J call TRBJ2-2, with D perhaps matching TRBD1 (5 bases). The CDR3 runs to 15 residues. V lost 0 bases and J lost 6, with 11 bases in between. CDR1 SGHTA and CDR2 FQGTGA come from the germline V gene. The CDR3 here is CASSLTQGHAGELFF. The CDR3 DNA reads as TGTGCCAGCAGCTTAACGCAGGGTCACGCCGGGGAGCTGTTTTTT.

The J gene is TRBJ1-2, the V gene TRBV6-5, with a weak D call TRBD1 (5 bases). Germline loops: CDR1 MNHEY, CDR2 SVGAGI. V was cut by 7 bases and J by 3 bases, with 15 bases left in between. There are 14 residues in the CDR3. The CDR3 region is CASTEGQGYYGYTF. The DNA of the CDR3 is TGTGCCAGCACCGAGGGCCAGGGTTACTATGGCTACACCTTC.

This sequence joins TRBV7-8 and TRBJ2-2; no definite D call. Germline-derived CDR1 and CDR2 are SGHVS and FQNEAQ. The V and J ends lost 3 bases and 4 bases respectively, with 6 bases between them. CDR3 size: 13 residues. The CDR3 DNA follows: TGTGCCAGCAGCTTCGGTCCCACCGGGGAGCTGTTTTTT. It yields the protein CASSFGPTGELFF. The full variable domain, completed using reference TRBV7-8 and TRBJ2-2, is GAGVSQSPRYKVAKRGQDVALRCDPISGHVSLFWYQQALGQGPEFLTYFQNEAQLDKSGLPSDRFFAERPEGSVSTLKIQRTQQEDSAVYLCASSFGPTGELFFGEGSRLTVL.

V usage is TRBV5-1 and J usage is TRBJ1-5, with D uncertain. The germline V gene encodes CDR1 SGHRS and CDR2 YFSETQ. The CDR3 covers 15 residues. The ends were cut back, 4 bases at V and 2 bases at J, with 13 bases in the middle. This CDR3 is CASSPADPRNQPQHF. The CDR3 DNA sequence: TGCGCCAGCAGCCCAGCAGACCCCCGCAATCAGCCCCAGCATTTT. The variable domain in full, with the rest retrieved from reference TRBV5-1 and TRBJ1-5, is KAGVTQTPRYLIKTRGQQVTLSCSPISGHRSVSWYQQTPGQGLQFLFEYFSETQRNKGNFPGRFSGRQFSNSRSEMNVSTLELGDSALYLCASSPADPRNQPQHFGDGTRLSIL.

The chain couples TRBV27 to TRBJ1-2; 7 bases align to TRBD1. This CDR3 region has 15 residues. Germline V lookup: CDR1 MNHEY, CDR2 SMNVEV (reference sequence). The V gene end was trimmed by 5 bases and the J gene end by 2 bases; junction bases not matched to a gene: 8. In DNA, the CDR3 is TGTGCCAGCAGTCCCTCGGACAGGCCCAACTATGGCTACACCTTC. It encodes CASSPSDRPNYGYTF.

The rearrangement links TRBV7-3 to TRBJ2-2; 9 nucleotides align to TRBD2. Germline CDR1 SGHTA, CDR2 FQGTGA. The junction had 1 base not matched to a gene; V was cut back by 1 base and J by 1 base. The CDR3 runs to 16 residues. CDR3 in amino acids: CASSLNSGRNTGELFF. The CDR3 DNA is TGTGCCAGCAGCTTAAATAGCGGGAGGAACACCGGGGAGCTGTTTTTT.

V usage is TRBV5-6 and J usage is TRBJ2-4; 8 nucleotides align to TRBD2. The CDR3 has 15 amino acids. J was trimmed by 5 bases and V by 0 bases; bases with no gene match: 4. Germline V CDR1 and CDR2: SGHDT, YYEEEE. CDR3 sequence reads: CASSLGVAGQNIQYF. The DNA for the CDR3 is TGTGCCAGCAGCTTGGGGGTAGCGGGACAAAACATTCAGTACTTC.

This clone is a singleton in its sample. The chain links TRBV20-1 to TRBJ2-5; D remains ambiguous. Germline-derived CDR1 and CDR2 are DFQATT and SNEGSKA (reference sequence). V lost 0 bases and J lost 8, with 7 bases in between. This CDR3 is 11 amino acids long. DNA of the CDR3: TGCAGTGCTAGAGATCTTAGTACCCAGTACTTC. It translates to CSARDLSTQYF.

The chain has TRBV12-3 or TRBV12-4 and TRBJ2-7; the D is unclear. V lost 1 base and J lost 4, with 8 bases in between. This CDR3 comprises 13 residues. The CDR3 bases are TGTGCCAGCAGTTTAGTTCAGGAATACGAGCAGTACTTC. It encodes CASSLVQEYEQYF.

This clone was counted between two and nine times. V gene TRBV10-1 combines with J gene TRBJ2-2; D unclear. The germline V gene has CDR1 WNHNN and CDR2 SYGVQD (reference sequence). Trimming took 6 bases from V and 4 from J, leaving 3 bases between them. The CDR3 spans 11 residues. The CDR3: CASSRTGELFF. CDR3 sequence (DNA): TGCGCCAGCAGCCGCACCGGGGAGCTGTTTTTT.

This clone was counted a single time. The gene calls are TRBV10-1 and TRBJ2-3; maybe TRBD1 (7 bases). Trimming removed 4 bases from V and 4 bases from J, with 15 bases in between. Germline lookup yields CDR1 WNHNN and CDR2 SYGVQD (reference sequence). CDR3 length equals 15 residues. The DNA of the CDR3 is TGCGCCAGCAGTGGGAGCAGGGGGGCTGCAGATACGCAGTATTTT. Amino acid sequence: CASSGSRGAADTQYF.

V is TRBV19 and J is TRBJ1-1; 8 positions agree with TRBD1. Losses at the gene ends were 6 bases for V and 5 bases for J; bases not matched to a gene: 8. CDR1 is LNHDA and CDR2 is SQIVND in the germline V gene (reference sequence). CDR3 length equals 14 residues. CDR3: CASRKQGAGTEAFF. The CDR3, as DNA: TGTGCCAGTAGGAAGCAGGGGGCTGGAACTGAAGCTTTCTTT.

This chain connects TRBV14 to TRBJ2-5, with 9 bases lining up with TRBD1. The CDR3 is 16 amino acids. V shed 0 bases and J 3 bases; nucleotides not matched to a gene: 5. Germline lookup yields CDR1 SGHDN and CDR2 FVKESK. This chain's CDR3 is CASSQEFRDREETQYF. The CDR3 DNA reads TGTGCCAGCAGCCAAGAATTCAGGGACAGGGAAGAGACCCAGTACTTC.

This sequence joins TRBV6-5 and TRBJ2-7; 11 nucleotides match TRBD2. This CDR3 contains 15 residues. Germline CDR1 is MNHEY and CDR2 is SVGAGI. V lost 4 bases and J lost 5; bases outside the gene matches: 7. In DNA form, the CDR3 reads TGTGCCAGCAGTTCAAACCTAGCGGGAGGCCACGAGCAGTACTTC. It specifies CASSSNLAGGHEQYF.

The chain couples TRBV9 to TRBJ1-1; D is uncertain. The germline CDR1 and CDR2 sequences are SGDLS and YYNGEE. The CDR3 loop spans 13 amino acids. The V and J ends lost 4 bases and 1 base respectively, with 8 bases between them. The CDR3 protein is CASSPGRNTEAFF. The DNA for the CDR3 is TGTGCCAGCAGCCCTGGACGGAACACTGAAGCTTTCTTT.

This chain joins TRBV7-3 and TRBJ2-1, with unresolved D. Germline assignment: CDR1 SGHTA and CDR2 FQGTGA. The CDR3 is 13 amino acids. V shed 5 bases and J shed 8 bases, with 13 bases lying between them. The CDR3 sequence: CASSAPTTDEQFF. The CDR3 DNA reads as TGTGCCAGCAGCGCCCCCACTACAGATGAGCAGTTCTTC.

This clone was seen only once. The V and J genes are TRBV19 and TRBJ2-6, with D possibly TRBD1 on 6 matching bases. This CDR3 comprises 20 residues. Germline CDR1 and CDR2: LNHDA and SQIVND (reference sequence). V was pared by 2 bases and J by 0 bases, with 20 bases between. CDR3 nucleotide sequence: TGTGCCAGTAGTATAAACAAAGGACAGAGTAGAATCTCTGGGGCCAACGTCCTGACTTTC. Translating it yields CASSINKGQSRISGANVLTF.

This clone was detected only a few times. The V and J genes are TRBV27 and TRBJ1-2; the D is unclear. Per germline, CDR1 MNHEY and CDR2 SMNVEV (reference sequence). CDR3 length: 14 amino acids. V shed 2 bases and J shed 4 bases, with 11 bases lying between them. CDR3 protein: CASSLRPEVYGYTF. The CDR3 DNA sequence: TGTGCCAGCAGTTTACGGCCAGAGGTCTATGGCTACACCTTC.

V and J are TRBV5-1 and TRBJ2-3, with 8 bases matching TRBD1. This CDR3 comprises 17 residues. From germline, CDR1 is SGHRS and CDR2 YFSETQ. Germline trimming cut 2 bases from V and 0 bases from J; bases unmatched to any gene: 8. The chain's CDR3 is CASSFGQGATSTDTQYF. The CDR3 DNA reads TGCGCCAGCAGCTTCGGACAGGGTGCTACTAGCACAGATACGCAGTATTTT. The full variable domain, its missing parts supplied by reference TRBV5-1 and TRBJ2-3, is KAGVTQTPRYLIKTRGQQVTLSCSPISGHRSVSWYQQTPGQGLQFLFEYFSETQRNKGNFPGRFSGRQFSNSRSEMNVSTLELGDSALYLCASSFGQGATSTDTQYFGPGTRLTVL.

J is TRBJ1-2 and V is TRBV5-4; D possibly corresponds to TRBD1 (6 bases). The CDR3 runs 13 residues. The V gene's germline CDR1 is SGHNT and CDR2 YYREEE (reference sequence). V lost 3 bases, J lost 5 bases, and 11 bases lay in between. Written as DNA, the CDR3 is TGTGCCAGCAGCTCTACCGGACAGTATGGCTACACCTTC. It codes for CASSSTGQYGYTF.

The chain employs TRBV6-2 or TRBV6-3 and TRBJ2-2; TRBD2 agrees at 13 bases. Germline CDR1 MNHEY, CDR2 SVGEGT. V was pared by 2 bases and J by 4 bases, with 10 bases of the junction left unmatched. The CDR3 extends over 19 amino acids. DNA of the CDR3: TGTGCCAGCAGTTACAGAACTAGCGGGAGGGGGGGGGCCACCGGGGAGCTGTTTTTT. As protein: CASSYRTSGRGGATGELFF.

The rearrangement links TRBV11-1 to TRBJ1-2, with 9 bases fitting TRBD1. After removal of 4 bases from V and 5 bases from J, the junction contained 8 bases not matched to a gene. Germline lookup yields CDR1 SGHAT and CDR2 FQDESV (reference sequence). This CDR3 comprises 15 residues. This CDR3 reads CASSSTDRGGYGYTF. The CDR3 DNA is TGTGCCAGCAGCTCTACGGACAGGGGTGGTTATGGCTACACCTTC. Variable domain in full (rest from reference TRBV11-1 and TRBJ1-2): EAEVAQSPRYKITEKSQAVAFWCDPISGHATLYWYRQILGQGPELLVQFQDESVVDDSQLPKDRFSAERLKGVDSTLKIQPAELGDSAMYLCASSSTDRGGYGYTFGSGTRLTVV.